The source of this TCR beta chain is a study of blood T cell repertoires in COVID-19. Study-wide context: Specimens from acute and convalescent COVID-19 originated in the United States, Italy and Spain.

This CDR3 is built from 14 residues. The V gene lost 6 bases and the J gene lost 2 bases, with 12 bases spanning the gap. The germline V gene has CDR1 MRHNA and CDR2 SNTAGT. This clone was seen once. Per the authors' pipeline: Reference gene primer amplification in the assay estimated nucleated cell counts. Sequencing used immunoSEQ multiplex PCR; TCRdb keeps in-frame clones, though not all of them. V and J calls plus clone size are reproduced from that table; the DNA served to infer D and trimming. Of more than 100,000 clones in the sample, less than 90% were seen once. This TCR came from a woman aged 30 to 39 who had recovered from COVID-19. This chain connects TRBV6-4 to TRBJ2-3; possibly TRBD1 for D (6 bases). The sample taken for sequencing was peripheral blood. CDR3 residues: CASRRTVFTDTQYF. CDR3 bases: TGTGCCAGCAGGCGGACAGTCTTCACAGATACGCAGTATTTT.